This T cell receptor (beta chain) comes out of a study of T cell repertoires in cytomegalovirus infection. Study-level points and caveats: HLA-C-restricted TCR beta clonotypes specific for CMV led the ex vivo response.

MiXCR, run by TCRdb on the reads, gives a single entry per CDR3 protein. Counted here are roughly 230,000 distinct CDR3 sequences, 22% occurring once; the ten biggest clones make up about 18%. This clonotype was found a few times. Its antigen is unknown. This TCR was recovered from a human donor in good health (CMV status not recorded). Some clones in this sample may be carry-over from other donors' samples. Sequenced sample: CD8+ T cells from PBMCs.

The CDR3 loop reads CAISERLAGGRENEQFF. CDR3 sequence (DNA): TGTGCCATCAGTGAGCGACTAGCGGGGGGCAGGGAGAATGAGCAGTTCTTC. The chain recombines TRBV10-3 with TRBJ2-1, with 13 bases fitting TRBD2. The V and J ends lost 2 bases and 7 bases, in that order; junction bases with no gene match: 8. Germline CDR1 is ENHRY and CDR2 is SYGVKD. This CDR3 has 17 amino acids.